This T cell receptor (beta chain) was obtained from a study of vaccination and CD4 T cells after COVID-19 (dated by TCRdb to between 2020 and 2023). Turning to the overall study: Convalescent patients had a positive SARS-CoV-2 result on nasal swab PCR, and of these patients, several had mild disease and one had severe disease. The convalescent cohort included six males and four females, with two Hispanic individuals, seven Caucasians, two Asians and one multiracial person. Post-vaccine blood samples were obtained a median of roughly 75 days after the second vaccine dose, with a range of roughly 14 to 241 days. Post-COVID blood samples from convalescent patients were collected a median of roughly 100 days after diagnosis, with a range of roughly 30 to 170 days. In control cultures, a CEFX viral epitope pool was used as positive control, an HIV-1 Nef peptide pool was used as negative control, or no peptide was added. Participants received two doses of either the Pfizer-BioNTech BNT162b2 vaccine (n=8) or the Moderna mRNA-1273 vaccine (n=2). In roughly 11 COVID-19 convalescent patients and a few infection-naive healthy vaccine recipients, the spike-specific CD4+ TCR repertoire before mRNA vaccination was compared with the repertoire after mRNA vaccination. Overlapping spike peptide pools from SARS-CoV-2 and from the common cold coronaviruses HCoV-NL63, HCoV-OC43 and HCoV-229E were used as culture stimuli. Overall study outcomes, separate from this receptor: Nearly all vaccine-specific clones in convalescent patients (304 of 307) were mono-reactive for SARS-CoV-2 spike rather than cross-reactive with common cold coronaviruses. Although the median number of SARS-CoV-2-reactive clonotypes went up from roughly 23 after infection to 30 to 45 after vaccination, the increase was not significant. In convalescent patients, a median around 89% of post-vaccine SARS-CoV-2-reactive clones were detected only after vaccination, suggesting vaccine-specific priming. The number of convalescent patients in the study was relatively small, and the study did not examine early timepoints following natural infection.

The label giving this sample's treatment or condition can be read as: roughly 11-day PBMC culture with coronavirus spike peptide pools or control peptides (ViraFEST assay). The ViraFEST assay was used in the study, in which antigen-specific T cells were expanded with peptide pools and expanded clonotypes were subsequently identified by TCR sequencing. The positive SARS-CoV-2 PCR tests of the convalescent patients were dated from March to December 2020, before the Alpha, Beta and Delta variants emerged in the United States. PBMCs were cultured at roughly 1.9 million per well in IMDM supplemented with roughly 5.2% human AB serum and around 9.5 IU/ml IL-2, with 10 ug/ml peptide pools added. Half of the culture medium was replaced with fresh IL-2-containing medium on days 3 and 7. Once the cells had been in culture for about 10 days, the EasySep CD4+ T cell isolation kit was used to isolate CD4+ T cells by negative selection. Ficoll-Paque Plus gradient centrifugation was used to isolate PBMCs from whole blood, and the isolated PBMCs were then either used fresh or cryopreserved at -140C. Each culture condition was generally run in triplicate wells.

This clonotype has more than one count but fewer than ten. There is no known antigen for this receptor. Base-call qualities are not available, and no considerably larger clone is one nucleotide away. The protocol used for the library was PCR. DNA from cultured CD4+ T cells was subjected to TCR sequencing with the Oncomine TCR Beta short-read assay at the Johns Hopkins FTIC core. The QIAamp micro DNA kit was used to extract genomic DNA from the cultured CD4+ T cells. Oncomine TCR Beta libraries from cultured CD4+ T cells were pooled with unique dual indexes and sequenced on an Illumina iSeq 100. Under the source paper's analysis protocol: Non-productive sequences were removed, and CDR3s not starting with C, not ending with F or W, or shorter than 7 amino acids were discarded. The MANAFEST web application identified antigen-specific clonotypes by comparing peptide-stimulated wells against reference wells and other culture wells. To be called positive, a clone needed an FDR below 0.05, an odds ratio above 5, and a productive frequency above 0.1% in at least two of three replicate wells. Clonotypes that were significantly expanded in both SARS-CoV-2 spike wells and at least one common cold coronavirus spike condition were defined as cross-reactive. Using R version 3.6.1, CDR3 homology was evaluated through Levenshtein distances (stringdist) along with unrooted phylogenetic trees (ape). TCRdb reworked the public reads: Q25 trimming with fastp, MiXCR clone assembly, productive beta chains retained. Each CDR3 protein gets just one entry, which takes the most common genes and DNA from the rows behind it. What appears here as the V and J calls and clone size reflects TCRdb's work, not the paper's. The sample data list approximately 15,000 distinct CDR3 sequences, and about 38% of these were observed just once. The top ten clones comprise under 25% of the sample.

V lost 1 base and J lost 7 bases; the stretch between them is 7 bases long. CDR1 is given as SGHVS and CDR2 as FQNEAQ, both from the germline V gene. Including cysteine and phenylalanine, the CDR3 has 13 amino acids. Only the CDR3 portion is preserved as DNA: 39 bases, with reading frame beginning at the first base. The chain is assembled from TRBV7-8 and TRBJ1-4; the D segment could be TRBD1, given 5 matching bases. The receptor's source is a human donor with COVID-19. Sequenced sample: cultured CD4+ T cells from blood. The DNA sequence is as follows: TGTGCCAGCAGCTTAGGGCAGGGTGAAAAACTGTTTTTT. Its translation is CASSLGQGEKLFF.